This TCR beta chain is drawn from a study of T cell repertoires in cytomegalovirus infection. Across the whole study: Based on public TCR beta signatures, there were indications of CMV infection and of a matching HLA type.

Details on this clonotype: Its antigen is as yet unknown.

MiXCR was run by TCRdb on the reads, yielding one entry per CDR3 protein. The sample has around 280,000 distinct CDR3 sequences, approximately 10% seen once. Germline V gene data show CDR1 as SGHTA and CDR2 as FQGTGA. The CDR3 runs 14 residues. Trimming pared 3 bases from V and 3 bases from J, leaving 10 bases between. Points from the study as a whole: Frequencies of public TCR beta families were cumulated, and this identified carriers of CMV plus the relevant HLA.

The receptor comes from a human donor in good health (CMV status not recorded). Some clones in this sample may be carry-over from other donors' samples. The specimen sequenced was PBMCs. The chain links TRBV7-3 to TRBJ2-3, with D possibly TRBD1 on 6 matching bases. DNA of the CDR3: TGTGCCAGCAGCTTGGACAGACAAACAGATACGCAGTATTTT. This translates into CASSLDRQTDTQYF.